Listed here is a single T cell receptor beta chain. The antigen is not known. Sampling consisted of one heparinised blood draw per donor, averaging roughly 0.12 L. The data derive from a study of beta chain features in type 1 diabetes. Turning to the study itself: Age, gender, cell numbers and subset yield matched between patients and controls. Under 140,000,000 sorted cells were examined across all samples.

The V gene's germline CDR1 is MNHNS and CDR2 SASEGT. The CDR3 is 15 residues long. J gave up 4 bases and V 10 bases, and 3 bases lay outside the gene matches. Study-wide points: Shortening of TCRB CDR3s, moderate but significant, appeared in all four CD4+ subsets of Type 1 diabetes patients. The naive, central memory and Treg TCRB repertoires showed an apparent similarity that was greater among patients than among healthy donors.

Reverse transcription of all isolated RNA meant that expressed TCRB transcripts were sequenced. Using immunoSEQ multiplex PCR, the repertoire was profiled, and TCRdb retains in-frame clones only, with some absent. The sample yields 160,000 or so clones, 8.5% to 10% seen once. The TCR was taken from a young woman with type 1 diabetes. The chain has TRBV6-1 and TRBJ2-2; 16 nucleotides line up with TRBD2. The sequencing sample was made of central memory CD4+ T cells from blood. The CDR3 sequence: CATGLAGGSTGELFF. CDR3 in DNA: TGTGCCACGGGACTAGCGGGAGGGAGCACCGGGGAGCTGTTTTTT.